These 21 T cell receptor beta chains originate from one sample sequenced in a study of cytomegalovirus exposure and HLA in healthy donors. With 60 Vbeta and 13 Jbeta primers, the PCR was carried out. The method was immunoSEQ multiplex PCR; TCRdb's version includes in-frame clones alone and lacks a portion of them. The sample lists some 130,000 clones, around three quarters occurring once. Input material: PBMCs. The source of these receptors is a woman aged 45 to 65 in good health and CMV-seronegative.

The chain is built from TRBV2 and TRBJ1-1, with a tentative D call TRBD1 (6 bases). This CDR3 is built from 12 residues. Germline values: CDR1 SNHLY, CDR2 FYNNEI. V lost 5 bases to trimming and J lost 8 bases, with 12 bases between them. The CDR3 spells CASSLQGPEAFF. The CDR3, as DNA: TGTGCCAGCAGTTTACAGGGCCCCGAAGCTTTCTTT.

V and J are TRBV6-5 and TRBJ1-1; 9 bases match TRBD1. The junction had 12 bases not matched to a gene; V was cut back by 10 bases and J by 3 bases. The CDR3 has 15 amino acids. In germline, CDR1 is MNHEY, CDR2 SVGAGI. As DNA, the CDR3 is TGTGCCACCCATCCGCCGACAGGGGGGGACACTGAAGCTTTCTTT. It specifies CATHPPTGGDTEAFF.

The J gene is TRBJ2-7, the V gene TRBV21-1; the table names TRBD1, a call not compared with the DNA. TRBV21-1 is a recognized pseudogene. The CDR3 contains 15 residues. The CDR3 nucleotides read TGTGCCAGCAGCAAAGGGGGACAGGTTCCCTACGAGCAGTACGTC. Protein sequence: CASSKGGQVPYEQYV.

This clone has more than one count but fewer than ten. The V gene is TRBV18, the J gene TRBJ2-5; TRBD2 aligns across 7 bases. Germline lookup yields CDR1 KGHSH and CDR2 LQKENI. V lost 4 bases to trimming and J lost 5 bases; unmatched junction nucleotides: 4. The CDR3 extends over 13 amino acids. CDR3 nucleotides: TGTGCCAGCTCACTGACTAGCTTGGAGACCCAGTACTTC. Translating it yields CASSLTSLETQYF.

J is TRBJ2-7 and V is TRBV18, with 7 bases lining up with TRBD2. J was trimmed by 6 bases and V by 6 bases; bases with no gene match: 11. CDR3 length: 14 residues. CDR1 is KGHSH and CDR2 is LQKENI in the germline V gene. The DNA of the CDR3 is TGTGCCAGCTCGAAACCGGGACTATCATTCGAGCAGTACGTC. Its translation is CASSKPGLSFEQYV.

V usage is TRBV5-6 and J usage is TRBJ2-5; 11 bases match TRBD1. Germline V CDR1 and CDR2: SGHDT, YYEEEE. V dropped 7 bases and J dropped 5; count of bases not matched to a gene: 4. The CDR3 runs to 13 residues. The DNA for the CDR3 is TGTGCCAGCCTGAGGGACAGGGGGGAGACCCAGTACTTC. This sequence encodes CASLRDRGETQYF. Full variable domain (missing parts from reference TRBV5-6 and TRBJ2-5): DAGVTQSPTHLIKTRGQQVTLRCSPKSGHDTVSWYQQALGQGPQFIFQYYEEEERQRGNFPDRFSGHQFPNYSSELNVNALLLGDSALYLCASLRDRGETQYFGPGTRLLVL.

This chain connects TRBV29-1 to TRBJ2-7; D might be TRBD2 (6 bases). In germline, CDR1 is SQVTM, CDR2 ANQGSEA. CDR3 length: 14 amino acids. V shed 1 base and J shed 1 base, with 11 bases lying between them. DNA for the CDR3: TGCAGCGTTGAAGCGGGGGAAAGATCCTACGAGCAGTACTTC. This sequence encodes CSVEAGERSYEQYF.

V and J are TRBV4-2 and TRBJ1-1, with D perhaps TRBD1 (6 bases). The germline CDR1 and CDR2 sequences are LGHNA and YNFKEQ. The CDR3 has 16 amino acids. Trimming shortened V by 1 base and J by 5 bases, and 17 bases separated the two germline ends. The CDR3 loop reads CASSQAVGAKWTEAFF. CDR3 in DNA: TGTGCCAGCAGCCAAGCGGTGGGGGCGAAGTGGACTGAAGCTTTCTTT.

This clone was observed a few times. The chain has TRBV6-1 and TRBJ1-1, with a weak D call TRBD1 (5 bases). The CDR3 totals 14 residues. CDR1 and CDR2 from the germline V gene are MNHNS and SASEGT. V lost 6 bases and J lost 6, with 17 bases in between. The CDR3 nucleotides read TGTGCCAGCAGAATGGGGGGGGAAGGGCCTGAAGCTTTCTTT. This codes for CASRMGGEGPEAFF.

V gene TRBV30 combines with J gene TRBJ2-1; D call uncertain. Germline V gene lookup returns CDR1 GTSNPN and CDR2 SVGIG (reference sequence). The CDR3 sequence is 13 residues long. Trimming left V 2 bases short and J 8 bases short, with 13 bases between. The CDR3 reads CAWSRSSADEQFF. The CDR3 nucleotides read TGTGCCTGGAGTAGGAGTTCGGCCGATGAGCAGTTCTTC.

This chain links TRBV27 with TRBJ2-7; D perhaps matches TRBD2 (5 bases). Germline lookup yields CDR1 MNHEY and CDR2 SMNVEV (reference sequence). The CDR3 length is 15 residues. With 2 bases removed from V and 5 bases from J, the gap between germline ends came to 16 bases. DNA of the CDR3: TGTGCCAGCAGTTTAGACCGGTTCCTAGCCCACGAGCAGTACTTC. It encodes CASSLDRFLAHEQYF.

The chain uses TRBV30 and TRBJ2-1; 8 bases line up with TRBD2. The CDR3 totals 15 residues. V dropped 0 bases and J dropped 11; count of bases not matched to a gene: 12. Germline CDR1 reads GTSNPN; CDR2 reads SVGIG (reference sequence). CDR3 coding DNA: TGTGCCTGGAGTGTACTTAGACAGAGGACTAGCCAGCAGTTCTTC. The encoded protein is CAWSVLRQRTSQQFF.

The chain uses TRBV2 and TRBJ1-5, with no clear D. CDR1 is SNHLY, CDR2 FYNNEI, per germline. The CDR3 runs to 14 residues. Trimming removed 2 bases from V and 1 base from J, with 6 bases in between. CDR3: CASSESSSNQPQHF. In DNA form, the CDR3 reads TGTGCCAGCAGTGAATCTTCGAGCAATCAGCCCCAGCATTTT. Full variable domain (missing parts from reference TRBV2 and TRBJ1-5): EPEVTQTPSHQVTQMGQEVILRCVPISNHLYFYWYRQILGQKVEFLVSFYNNEISEKSEIFDDQFSVERPDGSNFTLKIRSTKLEDSAMYFCASSESSSNQPQHFGDGTRLSIL.

A few counts support this clone. CDR3 amino acids: CASSQTDAFYGYTF. The DNA for the CDR3 is TGCGCCAGCAGCCAGACAGACGCCTTCTATGGCTACACCTTC. The chain recombines TRBV4-3 with TRBJ1-2; the D gene is possibly TRBD1 (5 bases). The CDR3 contains 14 residues. Per the germline V gene, CDR1 is LGHNA and CDR2 is YSLEER. V lost 3 bases to trimming and J lost 4 bases, with 12 bases between them.

V gene TRBV4-3 combines with J gene TRBJ1-2; maybe TRBD1 (5 bases). This CDR3 contains 18 residues. The V gene lost 3 bases and the J gene lost 2 bases, with 22 bases spanning the gap. CDR1 and CDR2 (germline): LGHNA, YSLEER. Here the CDR3 DNA reads TGCGCCAGCAGCCAGGCCGGGACTCATCCCCTCAGGAACTATGGCTACACCTTC. As protein: CASSQAGTHPLRNYGYTF.

This clone was detected only a few times. The chain employs TRBV4-1 and TRBJ2-5; weak D call: TRBD1 (6 bases). This CDR3 spans 14 amino acids. Looked up from germline, CDR1 is MGHRA and CDR2 is YSYEKL. V lost 5 bases and J lost 1, with 11 bases in between. This chain's CDR3 is CASSGRQVQETQYF. CDR3 in DNA: TGCGCCAGCAGCGGACGACAGGTCCAAGAGACCCAGTACTTC.

The CDR3 sequence: CASSNRGVSVDGTEAFF. CDR3 nucleotide sequence: TGTGCCAGCAGCAACAGGGGTGTCTCCGTCGATGGCACTGAAGCTTTCTTT. This sequence joins TRBV21-1 and TRBJ1-1; the DNA was not compared with TRBD1, the D call given in the table. TRBV21-1 is listed as a pseudogene. CDR3 length equals 17 residues.

This rearrangement joins TRBV4-2 to TRBJ2-3; 12 positions match TRBD2. V shed 3 bases, J shed 2 bases, and the junction held 18 bases outside the gene matches. This CDR3 is 21 amino acids long. The germline V gene encodes CDR1 LGHNA and CDR2 YNFKEQ. The CDR3 reads CASSHLSALAGGMRPTDTQYF. The CDR3 DNA sequence: TGTGCCAGCAGCCACCTCTCGGCCCTAGCGGGAGGGATGAGGCCCACAGATACGCAGTATTTT.

The chain is built from TRBV11-1 and TRBJ2-3, with D maybe TRBD1 (5 bases). This CDR3 has 15 residues. V lost 5 bases to trimming and J lost 1 base, with 13 bases between them. Germline-derived CDR1 and CDR2 are SGHAT and FQDESV (reference sequence). The CDR3: CASSAPGRGTDTQYF. The CDR3 region has the DNA TGTGCCAGCAGCGCCCCCGGCAGGGGCACAGATACGCAGTATTTT.

The rearrangement links TRBV4-1 to TRBJ2-1; 9 positions agree with TRBD1. V shed 2 bases and J 8 bases; nucleotides not matched to a gene: 10. Germline values: CDR1 MGHRA, CDR2 YSYEKL. The CDR3 runs 16 residues. CDR3 in amino acids: CASSQPKGQGGDEQFF. Here the CDR3 DNA reads TGCGCCAGCAGCCAACCTAAGGGACAGGGAGGGGATGAGCAGTTCTTC.

The genes are TRBV11-2 and TRBJ2-7, with D tentatively TRBD2 (5 bases). Germline CDR1 reads SGHAT; CDR2 reads FQNNGV. This CDR3 has 15 residues. Trimming cost V 5 bases and J 0 bases, with 14 bases left between them. CDR3 sequence: CASSLSGTGSYEQYV. The CDR3, as DNA: TGTGCCAGCAGCCTGAGCGGTACCGGCTCCTACGAGCAGTACGTC.